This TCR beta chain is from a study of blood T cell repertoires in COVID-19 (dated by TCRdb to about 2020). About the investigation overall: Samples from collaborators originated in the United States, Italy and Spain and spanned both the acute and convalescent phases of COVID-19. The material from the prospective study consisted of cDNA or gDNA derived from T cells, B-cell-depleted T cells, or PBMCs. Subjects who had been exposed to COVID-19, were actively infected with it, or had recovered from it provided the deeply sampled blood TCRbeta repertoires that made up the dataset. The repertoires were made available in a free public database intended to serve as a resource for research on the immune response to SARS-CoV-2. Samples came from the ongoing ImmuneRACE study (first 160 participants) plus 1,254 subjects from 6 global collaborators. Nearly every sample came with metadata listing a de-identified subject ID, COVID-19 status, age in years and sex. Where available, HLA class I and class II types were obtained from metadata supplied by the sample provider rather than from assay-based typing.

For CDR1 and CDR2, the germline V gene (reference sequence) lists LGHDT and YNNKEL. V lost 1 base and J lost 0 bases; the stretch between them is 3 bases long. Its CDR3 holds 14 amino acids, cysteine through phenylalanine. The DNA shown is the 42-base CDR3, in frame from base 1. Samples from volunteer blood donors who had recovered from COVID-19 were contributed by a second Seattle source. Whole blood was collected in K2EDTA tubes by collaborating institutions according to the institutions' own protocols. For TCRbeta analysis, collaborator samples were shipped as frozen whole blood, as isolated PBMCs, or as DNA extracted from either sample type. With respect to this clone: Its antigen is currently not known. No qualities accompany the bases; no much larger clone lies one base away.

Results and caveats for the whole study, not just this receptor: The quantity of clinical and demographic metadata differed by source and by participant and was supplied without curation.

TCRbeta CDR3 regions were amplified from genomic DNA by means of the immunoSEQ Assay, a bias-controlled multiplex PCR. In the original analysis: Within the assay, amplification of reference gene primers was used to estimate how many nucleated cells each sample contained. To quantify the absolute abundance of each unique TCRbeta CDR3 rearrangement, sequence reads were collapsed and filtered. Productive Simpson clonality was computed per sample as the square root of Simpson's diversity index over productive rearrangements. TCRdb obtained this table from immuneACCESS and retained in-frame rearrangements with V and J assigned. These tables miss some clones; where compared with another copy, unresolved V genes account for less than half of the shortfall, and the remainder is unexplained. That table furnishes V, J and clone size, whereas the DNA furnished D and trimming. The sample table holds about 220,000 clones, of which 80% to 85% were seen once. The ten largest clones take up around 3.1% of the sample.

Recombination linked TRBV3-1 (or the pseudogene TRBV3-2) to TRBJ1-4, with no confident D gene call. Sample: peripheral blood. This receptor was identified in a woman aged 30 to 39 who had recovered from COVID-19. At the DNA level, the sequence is TGTGCCAGCAGCCAAGGAGCAACTAATGAAAAACTGTTTTTT. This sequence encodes CASSQGATNEKLFF.